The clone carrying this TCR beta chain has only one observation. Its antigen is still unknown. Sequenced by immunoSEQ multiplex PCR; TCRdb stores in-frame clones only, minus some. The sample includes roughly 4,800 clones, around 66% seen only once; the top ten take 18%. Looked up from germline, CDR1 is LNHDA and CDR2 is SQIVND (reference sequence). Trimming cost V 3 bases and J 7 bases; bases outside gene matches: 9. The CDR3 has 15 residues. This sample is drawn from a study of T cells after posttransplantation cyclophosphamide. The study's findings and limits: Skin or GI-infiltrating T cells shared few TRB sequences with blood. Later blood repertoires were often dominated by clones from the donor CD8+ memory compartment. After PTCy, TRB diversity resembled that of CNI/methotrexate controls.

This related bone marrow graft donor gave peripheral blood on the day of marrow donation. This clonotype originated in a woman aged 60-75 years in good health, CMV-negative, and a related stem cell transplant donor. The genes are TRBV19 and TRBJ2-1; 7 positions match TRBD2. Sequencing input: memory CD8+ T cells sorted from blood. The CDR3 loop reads CASSISASGLNEQFF. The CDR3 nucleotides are TGTGCCAGTAGTATTTCGGCTAGCGGATTAAATGAGCAGTTCTTC.